The 4 T cell receptor beta chains reported below all come from one sample, sequenced in a study of CD8+ T cells in alopecia areata (dated by TCRdb to between 2017 and 2018). What this sample's time point label stands for: baseline before oral tofacitinib. The library relied on the immunoSEQ multiplex PCR assay. RNA was extracted from all samples and reverse transcribed into cDNA as template for TCR sequencing. In its TCRdb copy, this immuneACCESS table keeps in-frame sequences only and misses some clones. Where compared with another copy, unresolved V genes explain less than half of these, and the others have no known cause. This sample comprises about 200,000 clones, approximately 61% of them detected only once. The ten top clones hold 0.4% to 0.55% of the sample. This specimen consisted of CD4+ T cells sorted from blood, obtained at week 0. Receptor source: a human donor with alopecia areata.

There are a few counts of this clone. The rearrangement links TRBV23-1 to TRBJ2-1; D is perhaps TRBD1 (6 bases). TRBV23-1 is sorted into the ORF group, with uncertain function. The V gene lost 10 bases and the J gene lost 7 bases, with 11 bases spanning the gap. This CDR3 contains 11 residues. The DNA for the CDR3 is TGCGCCATCCCAGGGGTAAATGAGCAGTTCTTC. Translated: CAIPGVNEQFF.

This chain joins TRBV12-5 and TRBJ2-1; 9 bases map to TRBD1. Germline V gene lookup returns CDR1 LGHNT and CDR2 FRNRAP. V shed 5 bases and J 8 bases; nucleotides not matched to a gene: 7. The CDR3 is 14 amino acids. The CDR3 nucleotides read TGTGCTAGTGGTCCCGGGACAGGGTTCGATGAGCAGTTCTTC. This gives the protein CASGPGTGFDEQFF.

The genes are TRBV6-5 and TRBJ2-4; 7 bases are shared with TRBD1. The CDR3 is 14 residues long. The germline CDR1 and CDR2 sequences are MNHEY and SVGAGI. The trim removed 6 bases at V and 5 bases at J, leaving 7 bases unmatched. The CDR3 sequence is CASSRTGTENIQYF. The CDR3 nucleotides read TGTGCCAGCAGCCGGACCGGGACAGAAAACATTCAGTACTTC.

This clone was found a few times. This chain joins TRBV18 and TRBJ1-4, with no clear D. Trimming cost V 1 base and J 7 bases, with 4 bases left between them. This CDR3 region has 12 residues. Germline loops: CDR1 KGHSH, CDR2 LQKENI. The CDR3 sequence: CASSPRGEKLFF. In nucleotides, the CDR3 is TGTGCCAGCTCACCACGCGGTGAAAAACTGTTTTTT. Full variable domain (outside the CDR3, taken from reference TRBV18 and TRBJ1-4): NAGVMQNPRHLVRRRGQEARLRCSPMKGHSHVYWYRQLPEEGLKFMVYLQKENIIDESGMPKERFSAEFPKEGPSILRIQQVVRGDSAAYFCASSPRGEKLFFGSGTQLSVL.